Below, 7 T cell receptor beta chains from the same sample are listed, as sequenced in a study of technical replicates of blood from a handful of donors. Repertoires were generated with immunoSEQ multiplex PCR, while TCRdb's copy carries only in-frame clones and drops some. The sample holds 80,000 to 90,000 clones, approximately 94% seen once. Material for sequencing was T cells isolated from PBMCs. These receptor sequences come from a human donor in good health.

The chain couples TRBV5-6 to TRBJ2-7; 9 nucleotides align to TRBD1. Trimming cost V 0 bases and J 9 bases; bases outside gene matches: 13. Germline assignment: CDR1 SGHDT and CDR2 YYEEEE. This CDR3 comprises 16 residues. This CDR3 is CASSLAPGQGPGGQYF. In nucleotides, the CDR3 is TGTGCCAGCAGCTTGGCCCCCGGACAGGGGCCCGGAGGGCAGTACTTC.

The CDR3 DNA sequence: TGTGCCAGTAGTATTGTCGGGACATATGGTGATGAGCAGTTCTTC. Protein sequence: CASSIVGTYGDEQFF. V is TRBV19 and J is TRBJ2-1; possible D gene TRBD1, 6 bases. CDR1 is LNHDA and CDR2 is SQIVND in the germline V gene (reference sequence). V lost 3 bases and J lost 8, with 17 bases in between. The CDR3 is 15 amino acids.

The V and J genes are TRBV27 and TRBJ2-3, with D tentatively TRBD2 (6 bases). The CDR3 is made up of 16 amino acids. Per germline, CDR1 MNHEY and CDR2 SMNVEV (reference sequence). The V and J ends lost 1 base and 4 bases respectively, with 15 bases between them. The CDR3, as DNA: TGTGCCAGCAGTTTATTGGGGGGTGGGTTGGCAGATACGCAGTATTTT. Protein: CASSLLGGGLADTQYF.

The chain combines TRBV7-8 with TRBJ2-7; D gene uncertain. This CDR3 spans 15 amino acids. The germline V and J ends were trimmed by 5 bases and 3 bases, with 17 bases remaining between them. Looked up from germline, CDR1 is SGHVS and CDR2 is FQNEAQ. This CDR3 is CASSPLVLIGYEQYF. The CDR3 nucleotides are TGTGCCAGCAGCCCTCTAGTATTAATAGGCTACGAGCAGTACTTC.

The chain's CDR3 is CASSSGTGAYEQYF. As DNA, the CDR3 is TGTGCCAGCTCATCCGGGACAGGGGCCTACGAGCAGTACTTC. The V gene is TRBV18, the J gene TRBJ2-7; 10 positions agree with TRBD1. Germline trimming cut 5 bases from V and 2 bases from J; bases unmatched to any gene: 3. This CDR3 contains 14 residues. Germline-derived CDR1 and CDR2 are KGHSH and LQKENI.

The chain carries TRBV5-6 and TRBJ1-5; D remains unclear. V lost 0 bases and J lost 1, with 8 bases in between. Germline V gives CDR1 SGHDT, CDR2 YYEEEE. This CDR3 comprises 15 residues. CDR3 sequence: CASSLGGGSNQPQHF. In nucleotides, the CDR3 is TGTGCCAGCAGCTTGGGGGGAGGGAGCAATCAGCCCCAGCATTTT.

V usage is TRBV7-9 and J usage is TRBJ2-1; D ambiguous. The CDR3 sequence is 11 residues long. The germline V gene encodes CDR1 SEHNR and CDR2 FQNEAQ (reference sequence). V dropped 9 bases and J dropped 5 bases, with 8 bases sitting between them. CDR3 DNA: TGTGCCAGTCGCCAGAACAATGAGCAGTTCTTC. This encodes CASRQNNEQFF.